One and the same sample provided the 16 T cell receptor beta chains below, sequenced in a study of T cells after yellow fever vaccination. TCRdb re-analysed the 5' RACE reads in MiXCR, keeping a single row per CDR3 protein. The table lists approximately 550,000 distinct CDR3 sequences, roughly 13% of them singletons. This sample comprised PBMCs, obtained on the day of the yellow fever booster vaccination. Receptor source: a man between 25 and 39 years old who received the YFV17D yellow fever vaccine.

The chain uses TRBV20-1 and TRBJ2-7; 9 positions match TRBD2. The germline V gene has CDR1 DFQATT and CDR2 SNEGSKA (reference sequence). The CDR3 runs to 11 residues. The V segment lost 6 bases and the J segment 12 bases; nucleotides outside the gene matches: 9. The CDR3 spells CSAPGAGGLYF. The CDR3 DNA reads as TGCAGTGCCCCGGGGGCGGGAGGGCTGTACTTC.

This clonotype was counted only a few times. The V gene is TRBV6-1, the J gene TRBJ1-5, with D hard to call. CDR3 length: 14 amino acids. Trimming took 9 bases from V and 0 from J, leaving 12 bases between them. Germline lookup yields CDR1 MNHNS and CDR2 SASEGT. The CDR3 spells CASHQPYSNQPQHF. In DNA form, the CDR3 reads TGTGCCAGTCACCAGCCGTATAGCAATCAGCCCCAGCATTTT.

The chain links TRBV5-1 to TRBJ2-3; 8 nucleotides line up with TRBD2. The CDR3 extends over 15 amino acids. The trim removed 6 bases at V and 6 bases at J, leaving 12 bases unmatched. From germline, CDR1 is SGHRS and CDR2 YFSETQ. Here the CDR3 DNA reads TGCGCCAGCAAAGAAGGGACTAGAAACCTTGATACGCAGTATTTT. Its translation: CASKEGTRNLDTQYF.

The sample holds a few counts of this clonotype. The chain links TRBV9 to TRBJ1-5, with D perhaps matching TRBD1 (5 bases). Trimming removed 3 bases from V and 1 base from J, with 11 bases in between. Germline V gene lookup returns CDR1 SGDLS and CDR2 YYNGEE. The CDR3 sequence is 15 residues long. The CDR3 nucleotides are TGTGCCAGCAGCGGAAACCGGGACAGCAATCAGCCCCAGCATTTT. It is translated as CASSGNRDSNQPQHF.

The chain recombines TRBV5-1 with TRBJ2-2; TRBD2 aligns across 8 bases. The CDR3 runs 16 residues. Germline CDR1 and CDR2: SGHRS and YFSETQ. The trim removed 4 bases at V and 4 bases at J, leaving 9 bases unmatched. CDR3 DNA: TGCGCCAGCAGCCCCTTAGCGGGAATGGCCACCGGGGAGCTGTTTTTT. Translation gives CASSPLAGMATGELFF.

The V and J genes are TRBV5-6 and TRBJ2-5; TRBD2 might be the D (6 bases). CDR1 and CDR2 (germline): SGHDT, YYEEEE. Trimming pared 4 bases from V and 5 bases from J, leaving 18 bases between. CDR3 length: 15 amino acids. DNA of the CDR3: TGTGCCAGCAGCAGAGACCTTGCCCGGGGGGAGACCCAGTACTTC. Its protein product is CASSRDLARGETQYF.

This clonotype came up a few times. The V gene is TRBV7-9, the J gene TRBJ2-2; 7 positions match TRBD1. With V trimmed by 5 bases and J by 7 bases, 13 bases remained unmatched. CDR3 length: 16 amino acids. CDR1 is SEHNR and CDR2 is FQNEAQ in the germline V gene (reference sequence). This CDR3 is CASSPPTGNIGGELFF. Here the CDR3 DNA reads TGTGCCAGCAGCCCACCGACAGGGAATATCGGCGGGGAGCTGTTTTTT.

This clonotype was recorded a few times. Here the CDR3 reads CAITEGQGITEAFF. DNA for the CDR3: TGTGCCATCACCGAGGGACAGGGAATTACTGAAGCTTTCTTT. The J gene is TRBJ1-1, the V gene TRBV10-3; 9 bases fit TRBD1. In germline, CDR1 is ENHRY, CDR2 SYGVKD. CDR3 length equals 14 residues. V trimming: 7 bases; J trimming: 5 bases; junction bases outside the gene matches: 8.

This clonotype was seen at least ten times. The chain joins TRBV9 to TRBJ2-7; D may be TRBD2 (6 bases). Trimming cost V 4 bases and J 6 bases, with 14 bases left between them. The CDR3 consists of 13 residues. Germline CDR1 SGDLS, CDR2 YYNGEE. CDR3 loop: CASSKSGVGEQYF. As DNA, the CDR3 is TGTGCCAGCAGCAAGTCGGGGGTTGGCGAGCAGTACTTC.

This chain connects TRBV11-3 to TRBJ2-5; D uncertain. CDR3 length: 13 residues. Looked up from germline, CDR1 is SGHNT and CDR2 is YENEEA. The V end lost 5 bases, the J end lost 5 bases, and 12 bases lay between the germline ends. The CDR3 coding sequence is TGTGCCAGCAGCCGATCGGAGTCGGAGACCCAGTACTTC. This encodes CASSRSESETQYF.

The chain combines TRBV19 with TRBJ1-5; D is unresolved. Trimming removed 3 bases at V and 0 bases at J, with 9 bases between. Germline loops: CDR1 LNHDA, CDR2 SQIVND (reference sequence). There are 15 residues in the CDR3. The CDR3 DNA is TGTGCCAGTAGTATTACACCGGATAGCAATCAGCCCCAGCATTTT. Protein sequence: CASSITPDSNQPQHF.

This chain connects TRBV7-2 to TRBJ2-5, with 11 bases lining up with TRBD2. This CDR3 contains 15 residues. Per the germline V gene, CDR1 is SGHTA and CDR2 is FQGNSA. Trimming took 1 base from V and 6 from J; bases not matched to a gene: 4. This CDR3 reads CASSLVAGGPQTQYF. CDR3 nucleotide sequence: TGTGCCAGCAGCTTAGTAGCGGGAGGGCCTCAGACCCAGTACTTC.

This chain connects TRBV29-1 to TRBJ2-3, with TRBD2 matching over 11 bases. Losses at the gene ends were 6 bases for V and 1 base for J; bases not matched to a gene: 12. The CDR3 length is 17 residues. Germline CDR1 and CDR2: SQVTM and ANQGSEA. CDR3 region: CSVRPTSGSSGTDTQYF. The CDR3 DNA reads as TGCAGCGTACGACCCACTAGCGGGAGTTCGGGCACAGATACGCAGTATTTT.

V usage is TRBV6-1 and J usage is TRBJ2-2, with TRBD2 matching over 7 bases. The germline V gene has CDR1 MNHNS and CDR2 SASEGT. The CDR3 has 16 amino acids. V lost 5 bases and J lost 8; bases outside the gene matches: 14. CDR3 residues: CASSKRLARGPGELFF. CDR3 DNA: TGTGCCAGCAGTAAACGACTAGCACGGGGCCCGGGGGAGCTGTTTTTT.

In this sample, this clonotype turned up a few times. This chain joins TRBV18 and TRBJ2-1; a possible D gene is TRBD1 (7 bases). The CDR3 has 13 amino acids. Looked up from germline, CDR1 is KGHSH and CDR2 is LQKENI. Trimming pared 6 bases from V and 12 bases from J, leaving 18 bases between. The DNA of the CDR3 is TGTGCCAGCTCTTGGACAGGCGGGGTTGGGCAGTTCTTC. Amino acid sequence: CASSWTGGVGQFF.

The rearrangement links TRBV7-2 to TRBJ1-1; D perhaps matches TRBD1 (5 bases). Germline V CDR1 and CDR2: SGHTA, FQGNSA. This CDR3 has 14 amino acids. V lost 2 bases and J lost 4, with 11 bases in between. CDR3 amino acids: CASSLRKGSTEAFF. CDR3 nucleotide sequence: TGTGCCAGCAGCTTACGGAAGGGGAGCACTGAAGCTTTCTTT.